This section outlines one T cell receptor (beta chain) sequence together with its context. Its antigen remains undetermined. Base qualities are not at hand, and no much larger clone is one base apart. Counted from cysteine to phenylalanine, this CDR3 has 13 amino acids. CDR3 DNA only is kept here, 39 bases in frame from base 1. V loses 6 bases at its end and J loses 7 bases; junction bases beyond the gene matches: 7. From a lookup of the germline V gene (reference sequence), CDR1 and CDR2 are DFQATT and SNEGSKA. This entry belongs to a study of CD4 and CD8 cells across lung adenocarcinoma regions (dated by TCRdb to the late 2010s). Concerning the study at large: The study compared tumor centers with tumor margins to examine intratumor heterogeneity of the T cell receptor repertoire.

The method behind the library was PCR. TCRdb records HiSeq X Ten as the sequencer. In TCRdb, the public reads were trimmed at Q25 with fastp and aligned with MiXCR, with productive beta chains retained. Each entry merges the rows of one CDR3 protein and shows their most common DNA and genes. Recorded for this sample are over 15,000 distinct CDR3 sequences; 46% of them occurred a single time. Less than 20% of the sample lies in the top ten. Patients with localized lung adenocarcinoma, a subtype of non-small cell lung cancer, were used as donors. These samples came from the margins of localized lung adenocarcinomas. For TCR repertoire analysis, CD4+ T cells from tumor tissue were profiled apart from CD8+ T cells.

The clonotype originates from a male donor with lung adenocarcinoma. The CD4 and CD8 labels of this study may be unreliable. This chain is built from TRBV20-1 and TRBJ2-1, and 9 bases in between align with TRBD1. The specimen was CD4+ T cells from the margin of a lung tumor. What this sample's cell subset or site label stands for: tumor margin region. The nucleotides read TGCAGTGCAACCGGGACAGGGATTAATGAGCAGTTCTTC. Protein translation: CSATGTGINEQFF.